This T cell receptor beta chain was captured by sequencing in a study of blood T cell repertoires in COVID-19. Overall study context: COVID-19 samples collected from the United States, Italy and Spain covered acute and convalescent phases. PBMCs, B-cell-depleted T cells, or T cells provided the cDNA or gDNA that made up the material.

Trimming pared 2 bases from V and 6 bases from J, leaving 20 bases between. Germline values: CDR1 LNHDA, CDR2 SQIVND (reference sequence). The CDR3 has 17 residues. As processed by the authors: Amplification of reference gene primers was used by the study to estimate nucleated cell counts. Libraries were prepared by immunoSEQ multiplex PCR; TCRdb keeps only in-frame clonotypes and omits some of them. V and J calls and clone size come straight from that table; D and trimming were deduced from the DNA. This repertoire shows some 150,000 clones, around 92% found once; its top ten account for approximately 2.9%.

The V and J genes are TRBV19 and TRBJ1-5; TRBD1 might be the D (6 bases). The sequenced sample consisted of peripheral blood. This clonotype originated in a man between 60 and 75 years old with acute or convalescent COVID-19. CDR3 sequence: CASSIKAGVLSRQPQHF. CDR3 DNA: TGTGCCAGTAGTATAAAGGCAGGGGTCTTGAGCCGTCAGCCCCAGCATTTT. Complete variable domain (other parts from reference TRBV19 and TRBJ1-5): DGGITQSPKYLFRKEGQNVTLSCEQNLNHDAMYWYRQDPGQGLRLIYYSQIVNDFQKGDIAEGYSVSREKKESFPLTVTSAQKNPTAFYLCASSIKAGVLSRQPQHFGDGTRLSIL.